A single sample is the source of the 14 T cell receptor beta chains below, sequenced in a study of cytomegalovirus exposure and HLA in healthy donors. TCRdb's table, derived via immunoSEQ multiplex PCR, lists solely in-frame clones and lacks some. Of approximately 88,000 clones listed, 95% to 97% are singletons. The sequenced material came from PBMCs. The origin of the receptors is a woman aged 18-30 years in good health and CMV-seronegative.

The chain couples TRBV6-4 to TRBJ1-1; no clear D gene. The CDR3 runs to 13 residues. V shed 1 base and J shed 4 bases, with 7 bases lying between them. CDR1 is MRHNA and CDR2 is SNTAGT in the germline V gene. The CDR3 sequence: CASSDWAGTEAFF. CDR3 coding DNA: TGTGCCAGCAGTGACTGGGCGGGCACTGAAGCTTTCTTT.

The CDR3 spells CASSLWGSLNEQYF. In DNA, the CDR3 is TGTGCCAGCAGTTTATGGGGCAGTTTAAACGAGCAGTACTTC. The rearrangement uses TRBV27 and TRBJ2-7; a weak D match, TRBD1 (5 bases). The V and J ends lost 1 base and 5 bases respectively, with 12 bases between them. CDR3 length: 14 residues. Germline loops: CDR1 MNHEY, CDR2 SMNVEV (reference sequence).

The gene calls are TRBV29-1 and TRBJ2-7; maybe TRBD1 (7 bases). CDR1 is SQVTM and CDR2 is ANQGSEA in the germline V gene. Trimming left V 3 bases short and J 0 bases short, with 15 bases between. The CDR3 is 15 amino acids. CDR3 region: CSVDQGDWASYEQYF. CDR3 bases: TGCAGCGTTGATCAGGGGGACTGGGCCTCCTACGAGCAGTACTTC.

CDR3 amino acids: CASSISGQGYEQYF. As DNA, the CDR3 is TGTGCCAGTAGTATATCCGGACAGGGCTACGAGCAGTACTTC. The chain joins TRBV19 to TRBJ2-7; 8 bases are a match to TRBD1. After removal of 2 bases from V and 3 bases from J, the junction contained 3 bases not matched to a gene. Germline CDR1 and CDR2: LNHDA and SQIVND (reference sequence). The CDR3 is 14 amino acids.

The chain employs TRBV15 and TRBJ1-1; D uncertain. Trimming removed 4 bases at V and 0 bases at J, with 9 bases between. Germline V gene lookup returns CDR1 LNHNV and CDR2 YYDKDF (reference sequence). This CDR3 comprises 14 residues. The CDR3 DNA follows: TGTGCCACCAGCACCAGGATTATGAACACTGAAGCTTTCTTT. Translation gives CATSTRIMNTEAFF.

The V and J genes are TRBV7-2 and TRBJ1-1, with D possibly being TRBD1 (6 bases). The V end was cut by 1 base, the J end by 8 bases, with 8 bases between. Germline values: CDR1 SGHTA, CDR2 FQGNSA. This CDR3 comprises 12 residues. The CDR3 DNA reads as TGTGCCAGCAGCTTAGGGGGGCCCGAAGCTTTCTTT. This codes for CASSLGGPEAFF.

This rearrangement joins TRBV19 to TRBJ1-2; D uncertain. The V gene lost 4 bases and the J gene lost 0 bases, with 15 bases spanning the gap. CDR1 and CDR2 (germline): LNHDA, SQIVND (reference sequence). The CDR3 is made up of 16 amino acids. In DNA, the CDR3 is TGTGCCAGTAGTACCCCCCGAGAGGAAGCTAACTATGGCTACACCTTC. Its translation: CASSTPREEANYGYTF. The full variable domain, with the rest looked up from reference TRBV19 and TRBJ1-2, is DGGITQSPKYLFRKEGQNVTLSCEQNLNHDAMYWYRQDPGQGLRLIYYSQIVNDFQKGDIAEGYSVSREKKESFPLTVTSAQKNPTAFYLCASSTPREEANYGYTFGSGTRLTVV.

V gene TRBV13 combines with J gene TRBJ2-5; possibly TRBD1 for D (5 bases). The CDR3 extends over 13 amino acids. CDR1 PRHDT and CDR2 FYEKMQ come from the germline V gene (reference sequence). Deletions cut 2 bases from V and 5 bases from J, with 9 bases between. The CDR3 protein is CASSLYSGETQYF. The CDR3 coding sequence is TGTGCCAGCAGCTTATATTCAGGGGAGACCCAGTACTTC.

DNA of the CDR3: TGTGCCAGCAGTGGGATTACAGATATCTCTGGAAACACCATATATTTT. It specifies CASSGITDISGNTIYF. This rearrangement joins TRBV2 to TRBJ1-3, with unresolved D. CDR1 and CDR2 from the germline V gene are SNHLY and FYNNEI. This CDR3 has 16 residues. Trimming removed 4 bases at V and 0 bases at J, with 13 bases between.

The CDR3 nucleotides are TGTGCCAGCAGTTTATCACCGGGCCGGGGCACTGAAGCTTTCTTT. Its protein product is CASSLSPGRGTEAFF. The V and J genes are TRBV27 and TRBJ1-1; D is undetermined. CDR1 MNHEY and CDR2 SMNVEV come from the germline V gene (reference sequence). The CDR3 is 15 amino acids. V lost 0 bases to trimming and J lost 4 bases, with 12 bases between them.

The chain is built from TRBV14 and TRBJ2-7, with 9 bases aligning to TRBD1. V lost 6 bases, J lost 6 bases, and 6 bases stayed unmatched. The CDR3 runs to 13 residues. In germline, CDR1 is SGHDN, CDR2 FVKESK. CDR3 sequence reads: CASRTGGTGEQYF. DNA of the CDR3: TGTGCCAGCAGGACAGGGGGTACTGGCGAGCAGTACTTC.

Comment on this clone: Other DNA sequences within the sample encode an identical CDR3. This rearrangement joins TRBV6-5 to TRBJ2-4; D perhaps matches TRBD2 (5 bases). V gave up 4 bases and J gave up 1 base, with 14 bases separating them. Germline loops: CDR1 MNHEY, CDR2 SVGAGI. This CDR3 has 16 residues. Here the CDR3 reads CASSLDLRGAKNIQYF. In DNA, the CDR3 is TGTGCCAGCAGTTTAGACCTCCGAGGGGCCAAAAACATTCAGTACTTC.

J is TRBJ2-1 and V is TRBV7-9; 9 nucleotides line up with TRBD1. Germline V gene lookup returns CDR1 SEHNR and CDR2 FQNEAQ (reference sequence). The V segment lost 5 bases and the J segment 10 bases; nucleotides outside the gene matches: 9. This CDR3 contains 14 residues. This chain's CDR3 is CASSQGGTGIEQFF. In nucleotides, the CDR3 is TGTGCCAGCAGCCAAGGAGGGACAGGGATAGAGCAGTTCTTC. Full variable domain (remainder filled in from reference TRBV7-9 and TRBJ2-1): DTGVSQNPRHKITKRGQNVTFRCDPISEHNRLYWYRQTLGQGPEFLTYFQNEAQLEKSRLLSDRFSAERPKGSFSTLEIQRTEQGDSAMYLCASSQGGTGIEQFFGPGTRLTVL.

V is TRBV19 and J is TRBJ1-1, with D possibly TRBD1 on 6 matching bases. The V gene lost 6 bases and the J gene lost 5 bases, with 10 bases spanning the gap. The CDR3 totals 12 residues. Germline V gene sequence: CDR1 LNHDA, CDR2 SQIVND (reference sequence). In nucleotides, the CDR3 is TGTGCCAGTAGCTCGACAGGAACTGAAGCTTTCTTT. Its protein product is CASSSTGTEAFF.